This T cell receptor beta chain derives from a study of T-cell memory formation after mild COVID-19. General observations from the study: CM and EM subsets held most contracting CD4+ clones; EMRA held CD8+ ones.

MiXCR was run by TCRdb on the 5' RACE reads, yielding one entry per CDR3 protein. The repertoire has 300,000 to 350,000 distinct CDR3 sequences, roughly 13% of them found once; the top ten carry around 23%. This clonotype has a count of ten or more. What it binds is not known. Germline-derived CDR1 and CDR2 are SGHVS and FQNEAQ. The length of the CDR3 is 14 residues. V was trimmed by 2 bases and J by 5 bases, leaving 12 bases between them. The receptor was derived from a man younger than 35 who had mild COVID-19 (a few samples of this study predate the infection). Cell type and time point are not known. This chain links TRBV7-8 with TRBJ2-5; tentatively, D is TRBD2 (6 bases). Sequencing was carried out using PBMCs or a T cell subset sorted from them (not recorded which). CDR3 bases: TGTGCCAGCAGCTTAACCACAGGAGGGGAGACCCAGTACTTC. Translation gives CASSLTTGGETQYF.